These 18 T cell receptor beta chains share one sample of origin, sequenced in a study of Ad26.COV2.S vaccination and SARS-CoV-2 variants. Stated treatment: 15 to 20 received Ad26.COV2.S at low or high dose, single or two shots; about 5 received placebo; per-sample allocation not given. Day 63 after the first injection of vaccine or placebo was the sampling time. Profiling relied on immunoSEQ multiplex PCR, and the TCRdb table lists in-frame clones only, not all of them. Counted here are roughly 350,000 clones, around 87% occurring once; the ten biggest clones make up more than 3%. The sequencing here drew on peripheral blood, taken in a trial of Ad26.COV2.S vaccine versus placebo. Receptors were obtained from a person between 18 and 59 years old who received the Ad26.COV2.S COVID-19 vaccine or a placebo.

This clone was seen a handful of times. The chain has TRBV11-2 and TRBJ2-2; D possibly corresponds to TRBD2 (7 bases). Germline CDR1 reads SGHAT; CDR2 reads FQNNGV. The CDR3 totals 15 residues. The V end was cut by 7 bases, the J end by 4 bases, with 16 bases between. CDR3 coding DNA: TGTGCCAGCACCCCGGCCGGGGGGCCCACCGGGGAGCTGTTTTTT. Its translation: CASTPAGGPTGELFF.

The chain couples TRBV30 to TRBJ2-7; 16 bases are shared with TRBD2. This CDR3 spans 17 amino acids. In germline, CDR1 is GTSNPN, CDR2 SVGIG (reference sequence). V shed 2 bases and J 4 bases; nucleotides not matched to a gene: 8. The chain's CDR3 is CAWSSGTSGGAHYEQYF. The CDR3 DNA reads as TGTGCCTGGAGTTCCGGGACTAGCGGGGGGGCACATTACGAGCAGTACTTC.

The count of this clone is one. The chain joins TRBV5-1 to TRBJ2-7; the match to TRBD1 covers 8 bases. Trimming cost V 4 bases and J 1 base; bases outside gene matches: 16. The CDR3 length is 18 residues. The germline gives CDR1 SGHRS, CDR2 YFSETQ. CDR3 region: CASSHGAGGHLRSYEQYF. In DNA, the CDR3 is TGCGCCAGCAGCCACGGGGCAGGGGGCCATCTCCGGTCCTACGAGCAGTACTTC.

The V call is TRBV5-4, the J call TRBJ2-2; TRBD1 aligns across 11 bases. Per the germline V gene, CDR1 is SGHNT and CDR2 is YYREEE (reference sequence). This CDR3 spans 16 amino acids. J gave up 3 bases and V 4 bases, and 5 bases lay outside the gene matches. The CDR3 loop reads CASSPRGQGDTGELFF. The CDR3 region has the DNA TGTGCCAGCAGCCCACGGGGACAGGGGGACACCGGGGAGCTGTTTTTT.

This clone turned up a few times. This chain joins TRBV3-1 (or the pseudogene TRBV3-2) and TRBJ1-5, with TRBD1 matching 8 bases. Trimming at V came to 5 bases and at J to 1 base, leaving 4 bases not matched to a gene. CDR1 is LGHDT and CDR2 is YNNKEL in the germline V gene (reference sequence). This CDR3 comprises 15 residues. The CDR3 reads CASSADRGSNQPQHF. The CDR3 DNA follows: TGTGCCAGCAGCGCAGACAGGGGAAGCAATCAGCCCCAGCATTTT.

As concerns this clone: The same CDR3 also results from other DNA sequences found in this sample. The chain combines TRBV15 with TRBJ1-5; unclear D gene. V gave up 8 bases and J gave up 2 bases, with 13 bases separating them. The CDR3 is 14 amino acids. The germline V gene has CDR1 LNHNV and CDR2 YYDKDF (reference sequence). The CDR3 protein is CATSRVLGNQPQHF. The CDR3 region has the DNA TGTGCCACCTCTCGGGTTTTGGGCAATCAGCCCCAGCATTTT.

The rearrangement joins TRBV23-1 to TRBJ2-7, with TRBD1 matching over 9 bases. TRBV23-1 is assigned to the ORF class and has an uncertain function. This CDR3 contains 17 residues. V gave up 4 bases and J gave up 0 bases; unmatched junction bases: 10. The CDR3 loop is CASSRRLEDRGSYEQYF. The CDR3 nucleotides read TGCGCCAGCAGTCGCCGCCTAGAGGACAGGGGCTCCTACGAGCAGTACTTC.

J is TRBJ2-5 and V is TRBV13; possible D gene TRBD1, 5 bases. Looked up from germline, CDR1 is PRHDT and CDR2 is FYEKMQ (reference sequence). The CDR3 consists of 13 residues. V was shortened by 3 bases and J by 3 bases, with 8 bases between the two germline ends. DNA of the CDR3: TGTGCCAGCAGCTTGGCCAGGGAAGAGACCCAGTACTTC. Amino acids: CASSLAREETQYF.

The rearrangement links TRBV27 to TRBJ1-1; 7 bases line up with TRBD1. CDR3 length: 18 amino acids. The J segment lost 1 base and the V segment lost 2 bases, leaving 13 bases of the junction unmatched. In germline, CDR1 is MNHEY, CDR2 SMNVEV (reference sequence). CDR3 sequence reads: CASSLESRGFTGNTEAFF. In nucleotides, the CDR3 is TGTGCCAGCAGTTTAGAGTCCAGGGGGTTTACGGGGAACACTGAAGCTTTCTTT.

The chain combines TRBV30 with TRBJ1-4; D call uncertain. The germline V gene has CDR1 GTSNPN and CDR2 SVGIG (reference sequence). Trimming left V 0 bases short and J 7 bases short, with 15 bases between. The length of the CDR3 is 15 residues. CDR3: CAWSVPLIRSEKLFF. CDR3 DNA: TGTGCCTGGAGTGTACCGCTCATTAGAAGTGAAAAACTGTTTTTT.

The chain employs TRBV5-1 and TRBJ2-7, with D possibly TRBD1 on 5 matching bases. V lost 0 bases to trimming and J lost 5 bases, with 6 bases between them. In germline, CDR1 is SGHRS, CDR2 YFSETQ. This CDR3 region has 12 residues. The CDR3 region is CASSLEGHEQYF. In DNA, the CDR3 is TGCGCCAGCAGCTTGGAGGGGCACGAGCAGTACTTC. The variable domain in full, with the rest retrieved from reference TRBV5-1 and TRBJ2-7, is KAGVTQTPRYLIKTRGQQVTLSCSPISGHRSVSWYQQTPGQGLQFLFEYFSETQRNKGNFPGRFSGRQFSNSRSEMNVSTLELGDSALYLCASSLEGHEQYFGPGTRLTVT.

This clone was detected only a few times. The gene calls are TRBV11-2 and TRBJ2-1; no clear D gene. CDR3 length: 12 amino acids. Per the germline V gene, CDR1 is SGHAT and CDR2 is FQNNGV. The germline V and J ends were trimmed by 3 bases and 7 bases, with 7 bases remaining between them. Here the CDR3 reads CASSFSHNEQFF. The CDR3 DNA follows: TGTGCCAGCAGCTTCTCCCATAATGAGCAGTTCTTC.

The V and J genes are TRBV19 and TRBJ1-1, with no clear D. Trimming removed 5 bases at V and 1 base at J, with 14 bases between. The germline CDR1 and CDR2 sequences are LNHDA and SQIVND (reference sequence). This CDR3 region has 15 residues. The CDR3 protein is CASSSHNGPNTEAFF. The CDR3 nucleotides are TGTGCCAGTAGTTCCCACAATGGGCCGAACACTGAAGCTTTCTTT.

In this sample, this clone turned up a few times. The chain combines TRBV25-1 with TRBJ1-2; tentative D call: TRBD1 (5 bases). Germline assignment: CDR1 MGHDK and CDR2 SYGVNS. This CDR3 is built from 13 residues. Trimming left V 1 base short and J 8 bases short, with 11 bases between. This CDR3 is CASSESGGSGYTF. The CDR3 nucleotides are TGTGCCAGCAGTGAATCGGGGGGATCAGGCTACACCTTC.

Here the CDR3 DNA reads TGTGCCAGCAGTTATAACGCAGATACGCAGTATTTT. This translates into CASSYNADTQYF. The V and J genes are TRBV6-2 or TRBV6-3 and TRBJ2-3; D uncertain. Germline V CDR1 and CDR2: MNHEY, SVGEGT. The length of the CDR3 is 12 residues. Trimming stripped 3 bases from V and 4 bases from J, with 5 bases between.

J is TRBJ1-3 and V is TRBV4-2; D remains unclear. Germline V gives CDR1 LGHNA, CDR2 YNFKEQ. The CDR3 runs to 15 residues. V was cut by 0 bases and J by 1 base, with 7 bases left in between. CDR3 amino acids: CASSQETTSGNTIYF. CDR3 DNA sequence: TGTGCCAGCAGCCAAGAAACAACTTCTGGAAACACCATATATTTT.

The chain couples TRBV19 to TRBJ1-4; TRBD1 matches at 7 bases. J gave up 4 bases and V 6 bases, and 5 bases lay outside the gene matches. This CDR3 is built from 14 residues. Looked up from germline, CDR1 is LNHDA and CDR2 is SQIVND (reference sequence). CDR3 in amino acids: CASRRTGLNEKLFF. The CDR3 DNA follows: TGTGCCAGTAGAAGGACAGGCCTTAATGAAAAACTGTTTTTT.

This sequence joins TRBV19 and TRBJ2-7, with a weak D call TRBD1 (6 bases). This CDR3 comprises 14 residues. CDR1 is LNHDA and CDR2 is SQIVND in the germline V gene (reference sequence). Trimming left V 4 bases short and J 5 bases short, with 15 bases between. The CDR3 bases are TGTGCCAGTAGTAGCAATCAGGACAGCCACGAGCAGTACTTC. It yields the protein CASSSNQDSHEQYF.